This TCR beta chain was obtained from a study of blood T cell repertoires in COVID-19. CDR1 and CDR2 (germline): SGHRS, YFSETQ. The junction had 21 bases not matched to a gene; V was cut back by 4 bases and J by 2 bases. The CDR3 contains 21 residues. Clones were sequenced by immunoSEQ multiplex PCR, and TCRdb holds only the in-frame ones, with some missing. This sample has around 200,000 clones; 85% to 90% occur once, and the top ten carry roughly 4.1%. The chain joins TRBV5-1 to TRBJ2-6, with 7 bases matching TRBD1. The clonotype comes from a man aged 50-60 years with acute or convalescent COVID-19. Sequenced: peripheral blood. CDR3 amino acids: CASSPATGSLSSLAGANVLTF. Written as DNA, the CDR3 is TGCGCCAGCAGCCCCGCGACAGGGTCCCTCTCCAGTCTTGCTGGGGCCAACGTCCTGACTTTC.